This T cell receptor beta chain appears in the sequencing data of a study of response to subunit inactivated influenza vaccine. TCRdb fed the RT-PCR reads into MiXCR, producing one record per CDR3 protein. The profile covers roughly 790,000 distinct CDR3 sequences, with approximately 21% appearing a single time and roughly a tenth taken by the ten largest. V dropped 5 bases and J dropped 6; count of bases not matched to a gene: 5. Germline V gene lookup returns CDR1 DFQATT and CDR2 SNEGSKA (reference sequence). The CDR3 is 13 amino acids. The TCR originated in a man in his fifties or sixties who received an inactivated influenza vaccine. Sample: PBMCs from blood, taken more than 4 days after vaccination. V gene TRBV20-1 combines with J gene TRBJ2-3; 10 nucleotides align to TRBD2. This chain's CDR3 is CSAGLAGADTQYF. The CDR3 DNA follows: TGCAGTGCTGGGCTAGCGGGGGCGGATACGCAGTATTTT.